A selection of T cell receptor beta chains follows, all from one sample in a study of cytomegalovirus exposure and HLA in healthy donors. The data were produced by immunoSEQ multiplex PCR, yet TCRdb's version contains in-frame clones alone and is incomplete. This sample has nearly 110,000 clones; under 80% occur once, and the top ten carry roughly 6%. The source material was PBMCs. These receptors all stem from a woman between 45 and 65 years old in good health and CMV-seropositive. Each CDR3 is given without its conserved first and last residue.

>TRBV5-6
ASSYGSTDTQY
>TRBV7-8
ASSPLSNEQF
>TRBV6-4
ASMTGGVGYGYT
>TRBV6-6
ASSYSAGFTDTQY
>TRBV5-4
ASSLQGQTAPQH
>TRBV4-1
ASSQVGQGYGYT
>TRBV5-5
ASSLVGAGKSPLH
>TRBV15
ATSRFGGLMNTEAF
>TRBV28
ASSLALGELF
>TRBV2
AIVMKDSQNTEAF
>TRBV2
ASSVDIRSYEQY
>TRBV28
ASSPLTGKETQY
>TRBV7-3
ASSRRQANTGELF
>TRBV5-1
ASSLAGQGYETQY
>TRBV7-2
ASSLGTGVSYEQY
>TRBV7-8
ASSLSRSYNEQF
>TRBV30
AWSLNYGRSGAF
>TRBV5-4
ASSPTGTGGPGETQY
>TRBV19
ASSIVTGGTQY
>TRBV7-2
ASSLLTGGGYT
>TRBV5-1
ASSLVQAGGPYEQF
>TRBV5-4
ASSLGLTGDNEKLF